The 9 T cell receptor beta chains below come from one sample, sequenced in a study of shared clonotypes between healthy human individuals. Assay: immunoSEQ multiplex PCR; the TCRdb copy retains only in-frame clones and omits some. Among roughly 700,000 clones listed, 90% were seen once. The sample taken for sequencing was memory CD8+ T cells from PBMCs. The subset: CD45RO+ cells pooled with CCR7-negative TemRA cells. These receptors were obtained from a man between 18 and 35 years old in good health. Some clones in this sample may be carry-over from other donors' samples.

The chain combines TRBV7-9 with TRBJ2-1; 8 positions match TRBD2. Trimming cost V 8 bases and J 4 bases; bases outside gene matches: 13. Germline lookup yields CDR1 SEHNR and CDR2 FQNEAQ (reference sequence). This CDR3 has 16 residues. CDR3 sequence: CASLSGGGRYYNEQFF. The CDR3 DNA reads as TGTGCCAGCCTCTCTGGCGGGGGGAGGTATTACAATGAGCAGTTCTTC.

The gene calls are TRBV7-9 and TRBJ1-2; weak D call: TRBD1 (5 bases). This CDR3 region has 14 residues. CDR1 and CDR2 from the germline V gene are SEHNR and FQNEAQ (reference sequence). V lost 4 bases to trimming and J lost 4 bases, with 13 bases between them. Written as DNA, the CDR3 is TGTGCCAGCAGCTACGGGGGAGGTAGCTATGGCTACACCTTC. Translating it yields CASSYGGGSYGYTF.

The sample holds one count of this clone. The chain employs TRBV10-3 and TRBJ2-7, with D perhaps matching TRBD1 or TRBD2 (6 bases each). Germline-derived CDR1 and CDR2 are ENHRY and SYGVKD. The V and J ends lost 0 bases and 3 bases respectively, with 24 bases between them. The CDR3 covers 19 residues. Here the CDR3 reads CAISESGPSGRGRSYEQYF. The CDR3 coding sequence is TGTGCCATCAGTGAGTCGGGTCCATCAGGTCGGGGGCGAAGCTACGAGCAGTACTTC.

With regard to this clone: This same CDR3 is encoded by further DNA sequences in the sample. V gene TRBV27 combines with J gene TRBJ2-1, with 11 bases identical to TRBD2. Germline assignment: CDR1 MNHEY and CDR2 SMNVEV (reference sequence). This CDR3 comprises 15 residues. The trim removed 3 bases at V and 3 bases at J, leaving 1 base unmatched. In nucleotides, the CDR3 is TGTGCCAGCAGTTTCGGACTAGCGGGCTACAATGAGCAGTTCTTC. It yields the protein CASSFGLAGYNEQFF.

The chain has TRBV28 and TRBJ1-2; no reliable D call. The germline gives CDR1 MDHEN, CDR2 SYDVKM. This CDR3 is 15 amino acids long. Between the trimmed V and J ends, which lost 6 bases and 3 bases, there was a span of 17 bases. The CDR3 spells CASRPSRGPYYGYTF. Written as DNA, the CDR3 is TGTGCCAGCAGGCCGTCTCGAGGCCCATACTATGGCTACACCTTC.

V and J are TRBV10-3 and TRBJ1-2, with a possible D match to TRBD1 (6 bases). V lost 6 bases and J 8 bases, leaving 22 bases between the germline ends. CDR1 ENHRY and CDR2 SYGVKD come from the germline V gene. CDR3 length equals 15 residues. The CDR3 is CAIRDLTGPSGGYTF. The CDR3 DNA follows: TGTGCCATCAGGGACCTCACAGGGCCTTCTGGGGGCTACACCTTC.

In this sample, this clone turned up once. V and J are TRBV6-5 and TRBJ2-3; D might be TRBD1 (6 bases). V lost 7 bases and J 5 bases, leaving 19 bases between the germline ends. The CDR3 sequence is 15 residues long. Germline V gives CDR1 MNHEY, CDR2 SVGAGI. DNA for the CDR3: TGTGCCAGCAACCCCAACAGGGTGTTGATAGATACGCAGTATTTT. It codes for CASNPNRVLIDTQYF.

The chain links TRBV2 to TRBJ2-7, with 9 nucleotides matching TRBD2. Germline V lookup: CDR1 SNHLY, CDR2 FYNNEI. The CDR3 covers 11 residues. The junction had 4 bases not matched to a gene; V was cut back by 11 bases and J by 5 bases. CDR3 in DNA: TGTGCCGGGTGCGGGGGGGACGAGCAGTACTTC. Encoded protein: CAGCGGDEQYF.

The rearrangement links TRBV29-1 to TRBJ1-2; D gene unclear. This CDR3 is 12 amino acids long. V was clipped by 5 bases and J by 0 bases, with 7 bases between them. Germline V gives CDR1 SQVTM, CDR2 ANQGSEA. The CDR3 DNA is TGCAGCGTTATGGTAGCTAACTATGGCTACACCTTC. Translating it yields CSVMVANYGYTF.